This T cell receptor (beta chain) was identified during a study of blood T cell repertoires in COVID-19. Study at large: There were acute and convalescent COVID-19 samples, and they came from the United States, Italy and Spain.

This CDR3 is built from 14 residues. The V and J ends lost 0 bases and 7 bases respectively, with 10 bases between them. Germline V CDR1 and CDR2: MNHNY, SVGAGI (reference sequence). In the original analysis: It was from reference gene primer amplification that nucleated cell counts were estimated. The table came from immunoSEQ multiplex PCR; TCRdb's copy has only in-frame clones and leaves some out. That table is the source of V, J and clone size, and D and trimming were worked out from the DNA. The table shows fewer than 350,000 clones, with approximately 81% occurring only once. The sequence was collected from a woman aged 60-75 years with active or convalescent COVID-19. Input material: peripheral blood. The chain joins TRBV6-6 to TRBJ1-5; D gene ambiguous. In DNA form, the CDR3 reads TGTGCCAGCAGTTACTCCGGGAGCATACAGCCCCAGCATTTT. Its translation is CASSYSGSIQPQHF.